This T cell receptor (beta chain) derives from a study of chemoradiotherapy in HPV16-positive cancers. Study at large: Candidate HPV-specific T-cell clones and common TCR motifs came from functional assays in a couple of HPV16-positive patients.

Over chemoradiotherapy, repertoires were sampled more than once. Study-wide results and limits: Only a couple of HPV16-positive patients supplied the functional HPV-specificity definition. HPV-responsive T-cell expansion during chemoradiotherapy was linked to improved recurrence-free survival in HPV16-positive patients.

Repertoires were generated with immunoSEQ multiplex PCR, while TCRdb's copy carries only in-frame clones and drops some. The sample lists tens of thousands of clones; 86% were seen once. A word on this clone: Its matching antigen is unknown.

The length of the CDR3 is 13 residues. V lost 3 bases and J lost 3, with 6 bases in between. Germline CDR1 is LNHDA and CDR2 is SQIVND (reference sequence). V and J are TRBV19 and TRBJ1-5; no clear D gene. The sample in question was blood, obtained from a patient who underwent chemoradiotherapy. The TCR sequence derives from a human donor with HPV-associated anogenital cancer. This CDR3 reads CASSILLNQPQHF. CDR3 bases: TGTGCCAGTAGTATCTTGCTCAATCAGCCCCAGCATTTT. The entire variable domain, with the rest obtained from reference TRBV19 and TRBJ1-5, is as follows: DGGITQSPKYLFRKEGQNVTLSCEQNLNHDAMYWYRQDPGQGLRLIYYSQIVNDFQKGDIAEGYSVSREKKESFPLTVTSAQKNPTAFYLCASSILLNQPQHFGDGTRLSIL.